Presented here are 14 T cell receptor beta chains from one specimen sequenced in a study of T-cell memory formation after mild COVID-19. Via MiXCR, TCRdb re-called the 5' RACE reads, giving one row per CDR3 protein. The sample holds 540,000 or so distinct CDR3 sequences, roughly 22% seen once. The sequenced material came from PBMCs or a T cell subset sorted from them (not recorded which). The receptor set was obtained from an adult woman who had mild COVID-19 (a few samples of this study predate the infection). Cell type and time point are not known.

The chain uses TRBV6-2 or TRBV6-3 and TRBJ1-6; the D is unclear. The CDR3 is 15 amino acids. The V gene lost 2 bases and the J gene lost 0 bases, with 5 bases spanning the gap. Germline-derived CDR1 and CDR2 are MNHEY and SVGEGT. CDR3 sequence reads: CASSYQSSYNSPLHF. The CDR3 DNA reads TGTGCCAGCAGTTACCAATCCTCCTATAATTCACCCCTCCACTTT.

This clonotype was observed a handful of times. CDR3 residues: CSAHYRRSDTQYF. The DNA of the CDR3 is TGCAGTGCTCATTACAGGAGGTCAGATACGCAGTATTTT. This rearrangement joins TRBV20-1 to TRBJ2-3; the D call may be TRBD1 or TRBD2 (5 bases each). Germline V gene sequence: CDR1 DFQATT, CDR2 SNEGSKA (reference sequence). This CDR3 comprises 13 residues. V was trimmed by 5 bases and J by 4 bases, leaving 13 bases between them.

The CDR3 sequence: CASSIDLFRELFF. DNA of the CDR3: TGTGCCAGCAGCATTGACCTGTTCAGGGAGCTGTTTTTT. The genes are TRBV14 and TRBJ2-2; D uncertain. The V gene's germline CDR1 is SGHDN and CDR2 FVKESK. CDR3 length: 13 residues. V lost 5 bases and J lost 9, with 13 bases in between.

This clonotype was seen only a few times. The rearrangement links TRBV7-9 to TRBJ2-1; TRBD2 is a possible D gene (6 bases). In germline, CDR1 is SEHNR, CDR2 FQNEAQ (reference sequence). The CDR3 is 15 residues long. Trimming took off 1 base at V and 3 bases at J, with 10 bases between the two ends. For the CDR3, the DNA is TGTGCCAGCAGCTTAGGGGCGGGATTCTACAATGAGCAGTTCTTC. Protein sequence: CASSLGAGFYNEQFF.

The chain is built from TRBV7-9 and TRBJ1-1, with D perhaps TRBD1 (5 bases). Germline V gene lookup returns CDR1 SEHNR and CDR2 FQNEAQ (reference sequence). The CDR3 sequence is 17 residues long. Trimming pared 1 base from V and 2 bases from J, leaving 17 bases between. CDR3 in DNA: TGTGCCAGCAGCTTAGTAACTCCGGGGACTCCAAACACTGAAGCTTTCTTT. Encoded protein: CASSLVTPGTPNTEAFF.

J is TRBJ1-2 and V is TRBV24-1; 11 nucleotides agree with TRBD1. CDR1 and CDR2 (germline): KGHDR, SFDVKD. V gave up 2 bases and J gave up 8 bases; unmatched junction bases: 6. This CDR3 contains 15 residues. The CDR3 spells CATSDSTGQGGGYTF. In DNA form, the CDR3 reads TGTGCCACCAGTGATTCGACGGGACAGGGGGGAGGCTACACCTTC.

This clonotype has more than one count but fewer than ten. The V and J genes are TRBV6-2 or TRBV6-3 and TRBJ2-7; TRBD1 aligns across 9 bases. Trimming removed 8 bases from V and 4 bases from J; junction bases left unmatched: 6. The CDR3 is 13 residues long. Looked up from germline, CDR1 is MNHEY and CDR2 is SVGEGT. The CDR3 DNA reads as TGTGCCAGCCGAGGGACAGGGATGTACGAGCAGTACTTC. Its translation: CASRGTGMYEQYF.

The DNA of the CDR3 is TGTGCCATCAGTGGAGGCAGGGGGAACACTGAAGCTTTCTTT. It yields the protein CAISGGRGNTEAFF. The chain is built from TRBV10-3 and TRBJ1-1; D might be TRBD1 (6 bases). The CDR3 spans 14 residues. Per the germline V gene, CDR1 is ENHRY and CDR2 is SYGVKD. Between the trimmed V and J ends, which lost 4 bases and 1 base, there was a span of 10 bases.

In DNA form, the CDR3 reads TGTGCCAGCAGCTTAGGTCTTGGAAACACCATATATTTT. Translating gives CASSLGLGNTIYF. The J gene is TRBJ1-3, the V gene TRBV7-8; no reliable D call. Germline CDR1 is SGHVS and CDR2 is FQNEAQ. The CDR3 is made up of 13 amino acids. The ends were cut back, 1 base at V and 3 bases at J, with 4 bases in the middle.

This chain uses TRBV19 with TRBJ2-1; possibly TRBD2 for D (7 bases). Germline lookup yields CDR1 LNHDA and CDR2 SQIVND (reference sequence). With 4 bases removed from V and 10 bases from J, the gap between germline ends came to 14 bases. This CDR3 contains 13 residues. DNA for the CDR3: TGTGCCAGTAGTACCCTACGGGGGGCAGAGCAGTTCTTC. Residues: CASSTLRGAEQFF.

This clonotype appeared a few times. The gene calls are TRBV5-4 and TRBJ2-6; the D is unclear. CDR3 length equals 14 residues. Per germline, CDR1 SGHNT and CDR2 YYREEE (reference sequence). V was clipped by 4 bases and J by 2 bases, with 7 bases between them. CDR3 amino acids: CASSGWAGANVLTF. The CDR3 DNA follows: TGTGCCAGCAGCGGGTGGGCTGGGGCCAACGTCCTGACTTTC.

In this sample, this clonotype turned up a few times. This chain connects TRBV7-2 to TRBJ1-1, with 9 bases that match TRBD1. With 6 bases clipped from V and 0 bases from J, the junction kept 11 bases outside the gene matches. This CDR3 is built from 17 residues. Germline V CDR1 and CDR2: SGHTA, FQGNSA. The CDR3 spells CASRGTGRVPMNTEAFF. CDR3 in DNA: TGTGCCAGCAGGGGGACAGGGAGGGTCCCCATGAACACTGAAGCTTTCTTT.

J is TRBJ1-5 and V is TRBV7-9; D call uncertain. Looked up from germline, CDR1 is SEHNR and CDR2 is FQNEAQ (reference sequence). The CDR3 contains 12 residues. Trimming stripped 5 bases from V and 5 bases from J, with 7 bases between. The CDR3 region is CASSKEDQPQHF. CDR3 nucleotides: TGTGCCAGCAGCAAAGAAGATCAGCCCCAGCATTTT.

As for this clonotype: The junction departs from germline at one end; a sequencing error may be responsible. V usage is TRBV29-1 and J usage is TRBJ1-2, with TRBD1 matching 9 bases. This CDR3 region has 17 residues. Germline CDR1 and CDR2: SQVTM and ANQGSEA. CDR3 sequence: CSVEDRDREEGLYVYTF. In nucleotides, the CDR3 is TGCAGCGTTGAAGACCGGGACAGGGAGGAGGGCCTCTATGTCTACACCTTC.